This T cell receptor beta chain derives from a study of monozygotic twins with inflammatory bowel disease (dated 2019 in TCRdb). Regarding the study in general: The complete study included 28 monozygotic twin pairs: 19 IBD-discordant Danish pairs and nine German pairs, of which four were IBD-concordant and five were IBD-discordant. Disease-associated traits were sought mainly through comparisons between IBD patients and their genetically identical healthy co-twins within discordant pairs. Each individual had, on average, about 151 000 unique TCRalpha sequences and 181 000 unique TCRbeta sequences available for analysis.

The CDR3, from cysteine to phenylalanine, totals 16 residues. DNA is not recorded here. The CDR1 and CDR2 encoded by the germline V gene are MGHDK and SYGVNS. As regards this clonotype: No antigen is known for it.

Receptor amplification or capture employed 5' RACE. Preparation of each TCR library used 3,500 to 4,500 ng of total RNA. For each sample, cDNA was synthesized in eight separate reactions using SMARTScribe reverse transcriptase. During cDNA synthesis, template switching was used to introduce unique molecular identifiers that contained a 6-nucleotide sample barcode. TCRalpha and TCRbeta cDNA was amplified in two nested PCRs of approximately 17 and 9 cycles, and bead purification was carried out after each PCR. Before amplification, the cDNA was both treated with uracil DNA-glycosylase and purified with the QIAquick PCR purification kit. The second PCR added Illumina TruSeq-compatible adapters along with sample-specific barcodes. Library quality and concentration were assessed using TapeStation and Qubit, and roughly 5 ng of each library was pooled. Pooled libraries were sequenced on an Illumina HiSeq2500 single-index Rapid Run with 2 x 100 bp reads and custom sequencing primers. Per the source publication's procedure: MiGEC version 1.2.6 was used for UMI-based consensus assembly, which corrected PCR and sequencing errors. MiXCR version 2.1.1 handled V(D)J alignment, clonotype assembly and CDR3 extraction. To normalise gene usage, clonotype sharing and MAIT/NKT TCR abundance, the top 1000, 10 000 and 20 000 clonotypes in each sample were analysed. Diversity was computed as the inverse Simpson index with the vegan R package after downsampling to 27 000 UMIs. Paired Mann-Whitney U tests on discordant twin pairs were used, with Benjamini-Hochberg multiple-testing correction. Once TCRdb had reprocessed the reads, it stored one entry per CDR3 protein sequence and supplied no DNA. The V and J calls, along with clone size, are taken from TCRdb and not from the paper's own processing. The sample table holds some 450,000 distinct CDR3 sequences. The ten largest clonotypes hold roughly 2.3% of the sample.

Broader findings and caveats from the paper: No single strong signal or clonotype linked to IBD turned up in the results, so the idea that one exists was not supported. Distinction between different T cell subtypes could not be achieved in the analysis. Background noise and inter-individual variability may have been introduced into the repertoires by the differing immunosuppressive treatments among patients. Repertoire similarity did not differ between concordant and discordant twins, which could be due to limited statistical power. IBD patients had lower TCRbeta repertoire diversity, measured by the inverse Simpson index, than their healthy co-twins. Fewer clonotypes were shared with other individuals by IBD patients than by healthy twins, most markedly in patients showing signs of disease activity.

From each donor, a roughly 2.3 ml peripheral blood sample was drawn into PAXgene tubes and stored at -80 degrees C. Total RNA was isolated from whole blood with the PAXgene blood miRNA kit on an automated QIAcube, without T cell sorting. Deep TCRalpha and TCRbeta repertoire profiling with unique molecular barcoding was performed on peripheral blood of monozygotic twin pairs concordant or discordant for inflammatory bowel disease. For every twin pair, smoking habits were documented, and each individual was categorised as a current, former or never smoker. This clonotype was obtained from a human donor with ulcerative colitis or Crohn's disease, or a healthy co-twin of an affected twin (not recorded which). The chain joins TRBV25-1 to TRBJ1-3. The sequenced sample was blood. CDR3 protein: CASSEYGGRSGNTIYF.